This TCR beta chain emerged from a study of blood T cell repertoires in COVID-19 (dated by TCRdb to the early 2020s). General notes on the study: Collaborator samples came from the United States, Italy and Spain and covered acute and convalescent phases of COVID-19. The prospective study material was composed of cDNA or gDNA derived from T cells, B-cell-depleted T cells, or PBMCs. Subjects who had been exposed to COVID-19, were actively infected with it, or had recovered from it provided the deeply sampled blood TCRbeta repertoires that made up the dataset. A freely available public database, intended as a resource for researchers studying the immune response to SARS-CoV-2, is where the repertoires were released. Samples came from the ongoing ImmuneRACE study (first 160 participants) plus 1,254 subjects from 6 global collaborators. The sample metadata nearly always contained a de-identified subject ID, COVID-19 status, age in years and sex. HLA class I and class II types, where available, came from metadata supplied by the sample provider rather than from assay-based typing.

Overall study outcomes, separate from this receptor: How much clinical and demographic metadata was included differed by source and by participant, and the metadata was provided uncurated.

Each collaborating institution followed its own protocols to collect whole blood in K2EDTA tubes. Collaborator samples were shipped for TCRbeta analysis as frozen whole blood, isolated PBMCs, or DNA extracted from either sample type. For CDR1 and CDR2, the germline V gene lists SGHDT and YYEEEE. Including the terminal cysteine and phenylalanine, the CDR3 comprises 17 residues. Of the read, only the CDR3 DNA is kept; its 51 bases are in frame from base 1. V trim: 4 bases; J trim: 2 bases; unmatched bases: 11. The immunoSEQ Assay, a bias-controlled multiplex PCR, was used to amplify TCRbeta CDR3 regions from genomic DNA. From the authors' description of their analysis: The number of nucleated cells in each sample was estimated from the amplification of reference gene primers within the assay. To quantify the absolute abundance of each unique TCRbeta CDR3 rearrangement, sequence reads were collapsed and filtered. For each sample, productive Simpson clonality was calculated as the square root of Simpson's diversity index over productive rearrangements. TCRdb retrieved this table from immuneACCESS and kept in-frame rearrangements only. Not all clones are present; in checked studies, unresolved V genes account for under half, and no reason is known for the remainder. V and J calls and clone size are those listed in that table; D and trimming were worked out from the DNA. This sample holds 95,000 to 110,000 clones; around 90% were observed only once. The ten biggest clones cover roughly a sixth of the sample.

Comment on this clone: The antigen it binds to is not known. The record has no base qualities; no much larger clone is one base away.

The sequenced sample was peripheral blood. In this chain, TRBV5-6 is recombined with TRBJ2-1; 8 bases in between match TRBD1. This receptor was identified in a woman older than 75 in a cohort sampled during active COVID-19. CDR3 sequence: CASSPGHRGIAYNEQFF. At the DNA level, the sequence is TGTGCCAGCAGCCCGGGTCACAGGGGGATCGCCTACAATGAGCAGTTCTTC.